This TCR beta chain comes out of a study of cytomegalovirus exposure and HLA in healthy donors. Study outcomes and limitations: A later look showed TCR association rates differing by HLA locus, highest for DRB1 and lowest for HLA-C. As confirmed in vitro, three CMV-associated chains were specific for CMV antigens.

Notes on this clone: Its antigen is unknown.

Germline assignment: CDR1 MGHDK and CDR2 SYGVNS. CDR3 size: 14 residues. V lost 4 bases and J lost 2, with 10 bases in between. Primers included in the PCR were 60 Vbeta and 13 Jbeta primers. Sequencing was performed with immunoSEQ multiplex PCR; in TCRdb, only in-frame clones are kept and a portion is missing. The table lists a few hundred thousand clones, nearly 95% of them singletons, with less than 2% in the top ten. Specimen: PBMCs. The chain combines TRBV25-1 with TRBJ2-3; D is unclear. The TCR was taken from a girl aged 2 to 9 in good health and CMV-seronegative. In nucleotides, the CDR3 is TGTGCCAGCAGTGGCCCGGGTAACACAGATACGCAGTATTTT. Translation: CASSGPGNTDTQYF.